The 8 T cell receptor beta chains given below trace back to one sample, sequenced in a study of cytomegalovirus exposure and HLA in healthy donors. PCR involved 60 Vbeta and 13 Jbeta primers. Sequenced by immunoSEQ multiplex PCR; TCRdb stores in-frame clones only, minus some. This table holds roughly 70,000 clones, around three quarters found once. The specimen was PBMCs. The receptors derive from a man in his fifties in good health and CMV-seronegative.

This chain links TRBV9 with TRBJ1-2; D may be TRBD1 (5 bases). Germline V lookup: CDR1 SGDLS, CDR2 YYNGEE. This CDR3 has 16 residues. The V and J ends lost 1 base and 2 bases respectively, with 15 bases between them. The DNA for the CDR3 is TGTGCCAGCAGCGTATCCCTGGGCAGGGTAAACTATGGCTACACCTTC. This gives the protein CASSVSLGRVNYGYTF.

Only one count was recorded for this clone. This rearrangement joins TRBV9 to TRBJ2-3, with 7 bases that match TRBD1. This CDR3 comprises 14 residues. Germline V CDR1 and CDR2: SGDLS, YYNGEE. J was trimmed by 0 bases and V by 5 bases; bases with no gene match: 3. CDR3 sequence reads: CASSGQVSTDTQYF. The CDR3 region has the DNA TGTGCCAGCAGTGGACAGGTGAGCACAGATACGCAGTATTTT.

J is TRBJ1-2 and V is TRBV11-2; no reliable D call. CDR3 length: 13 residues. Deletions cut 2 bases from V and 2 bases from J, with 6 bases between. Germline values: CDR1 SGHAT, CDR2 FQNNGV. CDR3 DNA sequence: TGTGCCAGCAGCTTACAAAAAAACTATGGCTACACCTTC. Amino acids: CASSLQKNYGYTF.

The chain joins TRBV29-1 to TRBJ2-1; D is ambiguous. The V gene lost 8 bases and the J gene lost 12 bases, with 23 bases spanning the gap. The CDR3 is 13 residues long. Germline CDR1 is SQVTM and CDR2 is ANQGSEA. Here the CDR3 reads CSFNSPPELGQFF. For the CDR3, the DNA is TGCAGCTTTAATAGCCCCCCGGAGTTAGGGCAGTTCTTC.

The rearrangement joins TRBV6-5 to TRBJ1-2, with TRBD1 identical over 7 bases. The length of the CDR3 is 13 residues. Germline V gene lookup returns CDR1 MNHEY and CDR2 SVGAGI. The J segment lost 10 bases and the V segment lost 1 base, leaving 6 bases of the junction unmatched. This chain's CDR3 is CASSYLQGSDYTF. The CDR3 DNA reads as TGTGCCAGCAGTTACTTACAGGGGAGCGACTACACCTTC.

This clone appeared a few times. V gene TRBV2 combines with J gene TRBJ1-5, with TRBD1 identical over 8 bases. The CDR3 has 14 amino acids. After removal of 7 bases from V and 3 bases from J, the junction contained 5 bases not matched to a gene. CDR1 and CDR2 (germline): SNHLY, FYNNEI. Written as DNA, the CDR3 is TGTGCCAGCACAGGACAGGGCAACAATCAGCCCCAGCATTTT. Translated: CASTGQGNNQPQHF. The whole variable domain, remainder taken from reference TRBV2 and TRBJ1-5, is EPEVTQTPSHQVTQMGQEVILRCVPISNHLYFYWYRQILGQKVEFLVSFYNNEISEKSEIFDDQFSVERPDGSNFTLKIRSTKLEDSAMYFCASTGQGNNQPQHFGDGTRLSIL.

With regard to this clone: The junction departs from the called germline gene at one end, perhaps through a read error. The chain carries TRBV7-7 and TRBJ2-7, with 7 bases aligning to TRBD1. From germline, CDR1 is SSHAT and CDR2 FNYEAQ (reference sequence). CDR3 length equals 13 residues. The CDR3 sequence: CASSAEGAKEQYF. In DNA form, the CDR3 reads TGTGCTAGCAGCGCCGAGGGGGCCAAGGAGCAGTACTTC.

This rearrangement joins TRBV5-6 to TRBJ1-2, with D maybe TRBD1 (5 bases). Trimming took 0 bases from V and 9 from J, leaving 12 bases between them. CDR3 length: 13 amino acids. The V gene's germline CDR1 is SGHDT and CDR2 YYEEEE. This CDR3 reads CASSLAHGTSYTF. CDR3 bases: TGTGCCAGCAGCTTGGCTCACGGGACTAGCTACACCTTC.